These T cell receptor beta chains were read from a single sample in a study of blood T cell repertoires in COVID-19. TCRdb keeps only in-frame clones here, not all; method: immunoSEQ multiplex PCR. The sample has 100,000 or so clones, 86% seen once. The material sequenced was PBMCs or T cells enriched from blood (not recorded which). The receptors stem from a woman between 45 and 60 years old who had recovered from COVID-19. CDR3s include the opening cysteine and the closing phenylalanine or tryptophan. The D gene is left open where the match is weak. Not all rows give a size; the values are once, few, many and, for expanded clones, a class.

NA few TRBJ2-3 TRBV5-1 TGCGCCAGCAGCTTGAAAGGGACTCAGGGAGATACGCAGTATTTT CASSLKGTQGDTQYF
TRBD2 NA TRBJ2-1 TRBV7-3 TGTGCCAGCAGCTCCTCGGCCCTAGCGGGAGTCTACAATGAGCAGTTCTTC CASSSSALAGVYNEQFF
TRBD2 NA TRBJ2-7 TRBV28 TGTGCCAGCAGTGCCCCCGGGACTAGCGGGATTTACGAGCAGTACTTC CASSAPGTSGIYEQYF
NA NA TRBJ1-2 TRBV25-1 TGTGCCAGCAGTGATTTTGGCGGGGCGCAGGGCTACACCTTC CASSDFGGAQGYTF
TRBD1 NA TRBJ1-5 TRBV18 TGTGCCAGCCTACAGGGGGCCAATCAGCCCCAGCATTTT CASLQGANQPQHF
TRBD2 once TRBJ2-3 TRBV6-2/TRBV6-3 TGTGCCAGCAGTAAAGCCGGGACTAGCGCATCAGATACGCAGTATTTT CASSKAGTSASDTQYF
TRBD1 NA TRBJ2-7 TRBV2 TGTGCCAGCAGGGGCCGACAGGGGACCTACGAGCAGTACTTC CASRGRQGTYEQYF
NA NA TRBJ1-2 TRBV6-1 TGTGCCAGCAGTGAACCCTCCCGCGGGGTTTCCACCTTC CASSEPSRGVSTF
NA few TRBJ1-4 TRBV5-1 TGCGCCAGCAGCCATGCCCCGGGGGATGCAACTAATGAAAAACTGTTTTTT CASSHAPGDATNEKLFF
NA NA TRBJ2-7 TRBV24-1 TGTGCCACCAGTGATCGCGCCCCGGCCCACGGGATCACCCCCTACGAGCAGTACTTC CATSDRAPAHGITPYEQYF
TRBD1 NA TRBJ1-5 TRBV7-8 TGTGCCAGCAGCACAGGGACAGGCAATCAGCCCCAGCATTTT CASSTGTGNQPQHF
TRBD2 NA TRBJ2-3 TRBV19 TGTGCCAGTAGCTCGGGCGGGAGTTGGGCAGATACGCAGTATTTT CASSSGGSWADTQYF
NA NA TRBJ2-3 TRBV9 TGTGCCAGCAGCGTGTCAGGGCCAGATACGCAGTATTTT CASSVSGPDTQYF
NA NA TRBJ1-2 TRBV6-5 TGTGCCAGCAGCCGCCAGGGCTCCCATGGCTACACCTTC CASSRQGSHGYTF
TRBD1 few TRBJ1-4 TRBV27 TGTGCCAGCGGACAGGGGGGGGAAAAACTGTTTTTT CASGQGGEKLFF
NA NA TRBJ1-1 TRBV10-3 TGTGCCATCAACTACCTCTCCGACAGAACTGAAGCTTTCTTT CAINYLSDRTEAFF
TRBD1 NA TRBJ2-1 TRBV5-1 TGCGCCAGCAGCTTGGCCTCCGGGACAGAAAATGAGCAGTTCTTC CASSLASGTENEQFF
NA NA TRBJ1-2 TRBV4-1 TGCGCCAGCAGCCAAGATCAGGGTCAGATTGGGTCAAACTATGGCTACACCTTC CASSQDQGQIGSNYGYTF
NA NA TRBJ2-5 TRBV12-1 TGTGCCAGCAGCTTTGCGCGTTGCGGGGGGGCCTTTGAGACCCAGTACTTC CASSFARCGGAFETQYF
NA NA TRBJ2-1 TRBV28 TGTGCCAGCAGTTTAGGGACATACAATGAGCAGTTCTTC CASSLGTYNEQFF
TRBD1 NA TRBJ1-2 TRBV6-5 TGTGCCAGCATGTTGGACAGGGTGGATGGCTACACCTTC CASMLDRVDGYTF
TRBD1 NA TRBJ1-5 TRBV30 TGTGCCTGGGCGGGGACAGGGGGGCAGCCCCAGCATTTT CAWAGTGGQPQHF
TRBD2 NA TRBJ2-3 TRBV5-1 TGCGCCAGCAGCTTGGTAGCGGGGGGCACAGATACGCAGTATTTT CASSLVAGGTDTQYF
TRBD2 NA TRBJ2-6 TRBV28 TGTGCCAGCCGTTACGGGGCTAGCGGGGGGGCTGGGGCCAACGTCCTGACTTTC CASRYGASGGAGANVLTF
NA NA TRBJ2-5 TRBV4-1 TGCGCCAGCAGCCAAGGATGGAAAGGGGTGTCGGAGACCCAGTACTTC CASSQGWKGVSETQYF
TRBD2 NA TRBJ2-7 TRBV27 TGTGCCAGCAGTTCCCGAGCGGGGGGCCCCTACGAGCAGTACTTC CASSSRAGGPYEQYF
NA NA TRBJ1-4 TRBV7-2 TGTGCCAGCAGTTTTGGGTGGAGCCGCTATGAAAAACTGTTTTTT CASSFGWSRYEKLFF
NA NA TRBJ2-2 TRBV5-1 TGCGCCAGCAGCCAGGGTGACGACAGGAGGAACACCGGGGAGCTGTTTTTT CASSQGDDRRNTGELFF
NA NA TRBJ1-2 TRBV6-5 TGTGCCAGCAGCGGGACATTCACTGACTATGGCTACACCTTC CASSGTFTDYGYTF